This T cell receptor (beta chain) appears in the sequencing data of a study of PD-1 blockade in classical Hodgkin lymphoma. Findings and limits, study-wide: Relapsed/refractory patients reportedly had the lowest baseline TCR diversity, below newly diagnosed patients, who were below healthy donors.

Germline V CDR1 and CDR2: MGHRA, YSYEKL. The CDR3 totals 14 residues. Trimming cost V 4 bases and J 4 bases, with 13 bases left between them. In the case of this clone: The antigen is undetermined.

Data came from immunoSEQ multiplex PCR; TCRdb stores just in-frame clones and leaves some out. In the table there are approximately 6,300 clones, approximately 76% of which are singletons. Noted time point: cycle 4 day 1 (C4D1), after more than 5 weeks of nivolumab. After autologous stem cell transplantation all patients relapsed, and prior brentuximab vedotin exposure differed between cohorts. It was by magnetic negative selection that CD8+ T cells were isolated from thawed PBMCs. This TCR was recovered from a human donor with classical Hodgkin lymphoma. The rearrangement uses TRBV4-1 and TRBJ2-5, with a weak D call TRBD1 (5 bases). The sample here was CD8+ T cells from blood, taken before the fourth cycle of nivolumab. The CDR3 spells CASSPPAGPETQYF. The CDR3 DNA sequence: TGCGCCAGCAGCCCCCCGGCAGGGCCAGAGACCCAGTACTTC.